These 22 T cell receptor beta chains originate from one sample sequenced in a study of control samples from healthy donors and cancer patients. Sequencing used immunoSEQ multiplex PCR; TCRdb keeps in-frame clones, though not all of them. In all, the sample yields about 200,000 clones. The sample comprised blood. Receptors originate from a woman in her 30s in good health.

Concerning this clone itself: An end of the junction differs from the germline gene, which may be a read error. J is TRBJ1-2 and V is TRBV6-1; D gene unclear. The germline CDR1 and CDR2 sequences are MNHNS and SASEGT. CDR3 size: 11 residues. For the CDR3, the DNA is TGTGCCAGCAGGGAAGACTACGGCTACACCTTC. Its protein is CASREDYGYTF.

The V call is TRBV5-6, the J call TRBJ1-1; the D gene is possibly TRBD1 (5 bases). The germline CDR1 and CDR2 sequences are SGHDT and YYEEEE. Deletions cut 1 base from V and 5 bases from J, with 18 bases between. The CDR3 runs to 16 residues. CDR3 DNA: TGTGCCAGCAGCTTGAGGGCAGGGTGGGGGAATACTGAAGCTTTCTTT. Translated, it gives CASSLRAGWGNTEAFF.

The chain carries TRBV10-3 and TRBJ2-2, with a tentative D call TRBD1 (6 bases). Germline V gene sequence: CDR1 ENHRY, CDR2 SYGVKD. CDR3 length equals 12 residues. Between the trimmed V and J ends, which lost 4 bases and 9 bases, there was a span of 9 bases. CDR3 DNA: TGTGCCATCAGTGCACAGGGTCGGGAGCTGTTTTTT. It is translated as CAISAQGRELFF.

The J gene is TRBJ2-3, the V gene TRBV5-1, with D perhaps matching TRBD1 (6 bases). Trimming took 3 bases from V and 4 from J, leaving 12 bases between them. Germline CDR1 and CDR2: SGHRS and YFSETQ. This CDR3 comprises 14 residues. The CDR3 DNA follows: TGCGCCAGCAGCTCCGGAGGACAGCCAGATACGCAGTATTTT. It specifies CASSSGGQPDTQYF.

This chain connects TRBV2 to TRBJ1-2; TRBD1 matches at 8 bases. Germline loops: CDR1 SNHLY, CDR2 FYNNEI. With V trimmed by 8 bases and J by 8 bases, 13 bases remained unmatched. The CDR3 runs to 14 residues. CDR3 loop: CASASGQGSGGYTF. The CDR3 bases are TGTGCCAGCGCGTCCGGACAGGGTTCTGGCGGCTACACCTTC.

The rearrangement links TRBV30 to TRBJ2-3; the D gene is possibly TRBD2 (6 bases). The CDR3 consists of 13 residues. V was clipped by 2 bases and J by 4 bases, with 10 bases between them. Germline CDR1 GTSNPN, CDR2 SVGIG (reference sequence). The CDR3: CAWSRTGADTQYF. The CDR3 nucleotides are TGTGCCTGGAGTCGTACGGGGGCAGATACGCAGTATTTT.

The chain joins TRBV6-5 to TRBJ2-3; tentative D call: TRBD1 (6 bases). Germline CDR1 MNHEY, CDR2 SVGAGI. V lost 6 bases, J lost 8 bases, and 12 bases lay in between. The CDR3 is 12 amino acids. The CDR3 DNA sequence: TGTGCCAGCAGCGACCAAGGGGGTACGCAGTATTTT. It yields the protein CASSDQGGTQYF.

V usage is TRBV7-9 and J usage is TRBJ2-1; 8 nucleotides align to TRBD2. Germline V gene data show CDR1 as SEHNR and CDR2 as FQNEAQ (reference sequence). The V segment lost 5 bases and the J segment 8 bases; nucleotides outside the gene matches: 8. The CDR3 contains 14 residues. CDR3 loop: CASSRRTSFDEQFF. Written as DNA, the CDR3 is TGTGCCAGCAGCCGACGGACTAGCTTCGATGAGCAGTTCTTC.

This sequence joins TRBV11-2 and TRBJ1-1; D is ambiguous. CDR1 and CDR2 (germline): SGHAT, FQNNGV. V was cut by 0 bases and J by 8 bases, with 4 bases left in between. CDR3 length: 11 amino acids. CDR3 nucleotides: TGTGCCAGCAGCTTAGAGCGAGAAGCTTTCTTT. Translation gives CASSLEREAFF.

The chain uses TRBV5-1 and TRBJ1-1; 7 nucleotides match TRBD1. In germline, CDR1 is SGHRS, CDR2 YFSETQ. With 3 bases clipped from V and 4 bases from J, the junction kept 6 bases outside the gene matches. This CDR3 is built from 14 residues. The CDR3 nucleotides are TGCGCCAGCAGCTATTATCAGGGGGGCACTGAAGCTTTCTTT. This sequence encodes CASSYYQGGTEAFF.

This rearrangement joins TRBV30 to TRBJ1-2; possible D gene TRBD1, 5 bases. Trimming shortened V by 3 bases and J by 7 bases, and 15 bases separated the two germline ends. The CDR3 loop spans 13 amino acids. The germline gives CDR1 GTSNPN, CDR2 SVGIG (reference sequence). The CDR3 nucleotides are TGTGCCTGGAGCCTGGGGGGGAAGGGTGGCTACACCTTC. Translating it yields CAWSLGGKGGYTF.

The chain is built from TRBV24-1 and TRBJ1-1; D not resolved. The V end lost 9 bases, the J end lost 3 bases, and 13 bases lay between the germline ends. The length of the CDR3 is 13 residues. Germline V lookup: CDR1 KGHDR, CDR2 SFDVKD. Here the CDR3 reads CATRGARHTEAFF. As DNA, the CDR3 is TGTGCCACCCGTGGTGCCAGGCACACTGAAGCTTTCTTT.

The rearrangement joins TRBV15 to TRBJ2-2; 8 bases are a match to TRBD2. V lost 0 bases and J lost 2; bases outside the gene matches: 5. The CDR3 extends over 17 amino acids. Per germline, CDR1 LNHNV and CDR2 YYDKDF (reference sequence). The CDR3 is CATSRERTSLNTGELFF. In DNA form, the CDR3 reads TGTGCCACCAGCAGAGAAAGGACTAGCCTTAACACCGGGGAGCTGTTTTTT. The full variable domain, in which reference TRBV15 and TRBJ2-2 provide the parts outside the CDR3, is DAMVIQNPRYQVTQFGKPVTLSCSQTLNHNVMYWYQQKSSQAPKLLFHYYDKDFNNEADTPDNFQSRRPNTSFCFLDIRSPGLGDTAMYLCATSRERTSLNTGELFFGEGSRLTVL.

The V gene is TRBV27, the J gene TRBJ1-1; D gene ambiguous. V was shortened by 4 bases and J by 0 bases, with 15 bases between the two germline ends. The germline V gene encodes CDR1 MNHEY and CDR2 SMNVEV (reference sequence). The CDR3 is 16 amino acids. The CDR3: CASSSPTRSVNTEAFF. The CDR3 DNA reads as TGTGCCAGCAGTTCCCCCACCCGGTCAGTGAACACTGAAGCTTTCTTT.

The chain uses TRBV27 and TRBJ2-3; weak D call: TRBD1 (6 bases). The CDR3 is 12 residues long. Germline CDR1 reads MNHEY; CDR2 reads SMNVEV (reference sequence). Trimming pared 5 bases from V and 6 bases from J, leaving 9 bases between. In nucleotides, the CDR3 is TGTGCCAGCAGTGTAAGGGGGGATACGCAGTATTTT. Residues: CASSVRGDTQYF.

The chain links TRBV19 to TRBJ1-4; a possible D gene is TRBD1 (6 bases). V was cut by 4 bases and J by 2 bases, with 11 bases left in between. From germline, CDR1 is LNHDA and CDR2 SQIVND (reference sequence). The CDR3 has 15 amino acids. CDR3 sequence: CASSTPTGTNEKLFF. CDR3 nucleotide sequence: TGTGCCAGTAGTACACCGACAGGTACTAATGAAAAACTGTTTTTT.

The V call is TRBV5-1, the J call TRBJ1-5; 10 bases map to TRBD1. The CDR3 totals 15 residues. The V gene's germline CDR1 is SGHRS and CDR2 YFSETQ. With V trimmed by 3 bases and J by 7 bases, 7 bases remained unmatched. The CDR3 bases are TGCGCCAGCAGCTCGGTGACAGGGGGCGGGCAGCCCCAGCATTTT. Translating gives CASSSVTGGGQPQHF. Full variable domain (rest looked up from reference TRBV5-1 and TRBJ1-5): KAGVTQTPRYLIKTRGQQVTLSCSPISGHRSVSWYQQTPGQGLQFLFEYFSETQRNKGNFPGRFSGRQFSNSRSEMNVSTLELGDSALYLCASSSVTGGGQPQHFGDGTRLSIL.

The rearrangement links TRBV6-5 to TRBJ1-6; TRBD1 matches 8 bases. Unmatched junction bases numbered 5, after V lost 0 bases and J lost 10 bases. This CDR3 has 15 residues. Germline loops: CDR1 MNHEY, CDR2 SVGAGI. DNA for the CDR3: TGTGCCAGCAGTTACTCCTGGACAGGGTCCTCACCCCTCCACTTT. It yields the protein CASSYSWTGSSPLHF.

The rearrangement links TRBV28 to TRBJ1-5; perhaps TRBD1 as D (5 bases). This CDR3 has 15 residues. Trimming left V 0 bases short and J 3 bases short, with 9 bases between. CDR1 is MDHEN and CDR2 is SYDVKM in the germline V gene. This CDR3 is CASSLWGVYNQPQHF. The CDR3 DNA follows: TGTGCCAGCAGTTTATGGGGGGTGTACAATCAGCCCCAGCATTTT.

This clone is identified as medium-sized (0.01 to 0.1%) from frequency. V and J are TRBV19 and TRBJ2-7; the D is unclear. This CDR3 has 15 residues. The germline gives CDR1 LNHDA, CDR2 SQIVND (reference sequence). Trimming cost V 4 bases and J 4 bases, with 17 bases left between them. The CDR3 nucleotides are TGTGCCAGTAGTACACCCAACTCCCGCCGTTACGAGCAGTACTTC. This encodes CASSTPNSRRYEQYF. Based on the CDR3 plus reference TRBV19 and TRBJ2-7, the full variable domain is DGGITQSPKYLFRKEGQNVTLSCEQNLNHDAMYWYRQDPGQGLRLIYYSQIVNDFQKGDIAEGYSVSREKKESFPLTVTSAQKNPTAFYLCASSTPNSRRYEQYFGPGTRLTVT.

The V and J genes are TRBV5-1 and TRBJ2-2, with no clear D. The germline V gene encodes CDR1 SGHRS and CDR2 YFSETQ. The V gene lost 4 bases and the J gene lost 4 bases, with 8 bases spanning the gap. This CDR3 spans 13 amino acids. The CDR3 DNA is TGCGCCAGCAGCCGAGGCGGCACCGGGGAGCTGTTTTTT. It encodes CASSRGGTGELFF.

V usage is TRBV11-2 and J usage is TRBJ1-6; tentatively, D is TRBD1 (5 bases). Trimming removed 0 bases at V and 9 bases at J, with 27 bases between. CDR1 and CDR2 (germline): SGHAT, FQNNGV. CDR3 length: 20 amino acids. For the CDR3, the DNA is TGTGCCAGCAGCTTAGACTGGCAGGGACTTAAAGGACTCTGGGGTTCACCCCTCCACTTT. This translates into CASSLDWQGLKGLWGSPLHF.